This TCR beta chain was retrieved from a study of molecular identifiers for immune sequencing clone quantification. Libraries used roughly 17,000 to 1,000,000 sorted naive CD8 T cells and 10%, 30% or 50% RNA input. The CDR3 spans 13 residues. The germline CDR1 and CDR2 sequences are MNHEY and SVGEGT. V lost 6 bases, J lost 6 bases, and 11 bases lay in between. Whole-study findings and limits: In CMV-specific effectors, clones above 20 copies held over 99% of molecules; naive, under 1%.

This clonotype was detected ten times or more. Its antigen is currently unknown. One entry per CDR3 protein results from TCRdb running MiXCR on the PCR reads. The table records 400,000 to 600,000 distinct CDR3 sequences, around 23% of them present only once. The chain carries TRBV6-2 or TRBV6-3 and TRBJ1-4; D unclear. Material: naive CD8+ T cells from blood, with Jurkat cell RNA spiked in. Subset: FACS-sorted CD8+CD4-CCR7+CD45RA+ naive T cells. The sequence was collected from a human donor in good health. Some libraries in this study had Jurkat cell RNA spiked in. The CDR3 is CASSHGMDEKLFF. DNA for the CDR3: TGTGCCAGCAGCCACGGCATGGATGAAAAACTGTTTTTT.